What follows is one TCR beta chain and its context. Antigen: not known. Diagnosis relied on clinical symptoms, serum thyroxine and TRAb, thyroid ultrasound and orbital computed tomography. Fresh peripheral blood, about 10 ml of it, supplied the PBMCs. This sample stems from a study of T cells in Graves' hyperthyroidism and ophthalmopathy. General study findings and limits: Most thyroid-expanded clonotypes above 0.001 were also found in blood.

Deletions cut 4 bases from V and 3 bases from J, with 13 bases between. The CDR3 totals 14 residues. Germline assignment: CDR1 LNHDA and CDR2 SQIVND (reference sequence). Amplified TCR beta CDR3 regions came from RNA transcripts. Using the HTBI primer set, a first-round RT-PCR was run on the TCR CDR3. TCRdb redid the calling of the multiplex PCR reads with MiXCR, one entry per CDR3 protein. The sample gives 300,000 or so distinct CDR3 sequences, approximately 15% of which show up once; around 57% is in the top ten. The chain is built from TRBV19 and TRBJ2-7; D perhaps matches TRBD2 (6 bases). The receptor was isolated from a woman in her fifties or sixties with Graves' ophthalmopathy. The sample comprised blood. For the CDR3, the DNA is TGTGCCAGTAGTAGGGGCGGGATCGTCTACGAGCAGTACTTC. Encoded protein: CASSRGGIVYEQYF.